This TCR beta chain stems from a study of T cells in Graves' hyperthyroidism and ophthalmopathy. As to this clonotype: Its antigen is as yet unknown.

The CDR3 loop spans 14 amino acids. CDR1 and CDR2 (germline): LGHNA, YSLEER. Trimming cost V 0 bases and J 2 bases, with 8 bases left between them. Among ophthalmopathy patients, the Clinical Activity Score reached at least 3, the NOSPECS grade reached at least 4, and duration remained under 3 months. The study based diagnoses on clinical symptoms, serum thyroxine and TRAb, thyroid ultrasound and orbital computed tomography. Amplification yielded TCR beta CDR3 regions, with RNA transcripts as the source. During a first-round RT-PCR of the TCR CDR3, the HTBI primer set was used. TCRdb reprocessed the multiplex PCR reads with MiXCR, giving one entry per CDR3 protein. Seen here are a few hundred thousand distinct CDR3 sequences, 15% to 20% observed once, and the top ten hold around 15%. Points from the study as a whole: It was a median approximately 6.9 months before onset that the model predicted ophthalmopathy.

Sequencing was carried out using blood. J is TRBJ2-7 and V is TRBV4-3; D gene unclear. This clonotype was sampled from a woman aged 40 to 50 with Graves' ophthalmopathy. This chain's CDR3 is CASSQDLFTYEQYF. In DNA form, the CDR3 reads TGCGCCAGCAGCCAAGACCTCTTTACCTACGAGCAGTACTTC.